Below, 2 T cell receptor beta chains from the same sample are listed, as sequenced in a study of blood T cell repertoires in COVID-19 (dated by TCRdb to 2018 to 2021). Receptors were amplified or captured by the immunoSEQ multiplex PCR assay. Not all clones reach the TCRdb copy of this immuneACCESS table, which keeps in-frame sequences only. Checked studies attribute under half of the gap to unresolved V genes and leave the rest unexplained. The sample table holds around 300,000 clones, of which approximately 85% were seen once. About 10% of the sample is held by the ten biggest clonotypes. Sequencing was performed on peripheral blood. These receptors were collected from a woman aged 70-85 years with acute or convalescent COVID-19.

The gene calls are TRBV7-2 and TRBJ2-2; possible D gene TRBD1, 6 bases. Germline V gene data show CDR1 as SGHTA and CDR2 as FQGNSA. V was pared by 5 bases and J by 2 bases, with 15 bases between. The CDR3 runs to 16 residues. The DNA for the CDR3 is TGTGCCAGCAGCGAGGACAGAATCCTCAACACCGGGGAGCTGTTTTTT. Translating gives CASSEDRILNTGELFF.

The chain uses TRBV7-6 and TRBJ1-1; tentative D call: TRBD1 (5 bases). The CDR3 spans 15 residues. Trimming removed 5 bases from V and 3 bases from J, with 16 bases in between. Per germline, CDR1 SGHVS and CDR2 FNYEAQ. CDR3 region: CASSAGGGEDTEAFF. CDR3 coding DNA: TGTGCCAGCAGCGCAGGTGGGGGGGAGGACACTGAAGCTTTCTTT.